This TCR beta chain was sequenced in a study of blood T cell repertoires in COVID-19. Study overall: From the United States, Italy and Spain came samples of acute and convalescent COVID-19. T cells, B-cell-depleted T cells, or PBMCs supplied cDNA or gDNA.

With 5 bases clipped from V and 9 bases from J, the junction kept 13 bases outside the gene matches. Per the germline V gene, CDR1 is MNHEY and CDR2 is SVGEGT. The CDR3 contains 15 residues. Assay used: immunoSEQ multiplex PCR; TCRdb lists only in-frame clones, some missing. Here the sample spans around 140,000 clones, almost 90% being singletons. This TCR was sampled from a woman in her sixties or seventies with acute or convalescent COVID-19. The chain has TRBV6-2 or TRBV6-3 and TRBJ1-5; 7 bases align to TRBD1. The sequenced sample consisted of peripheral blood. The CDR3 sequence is CASSTGAENGSPQHF. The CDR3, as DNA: TGTGCCAGCAGTACAGGGGCCGAAAATGGTTCGCCCCAGCATTTT.